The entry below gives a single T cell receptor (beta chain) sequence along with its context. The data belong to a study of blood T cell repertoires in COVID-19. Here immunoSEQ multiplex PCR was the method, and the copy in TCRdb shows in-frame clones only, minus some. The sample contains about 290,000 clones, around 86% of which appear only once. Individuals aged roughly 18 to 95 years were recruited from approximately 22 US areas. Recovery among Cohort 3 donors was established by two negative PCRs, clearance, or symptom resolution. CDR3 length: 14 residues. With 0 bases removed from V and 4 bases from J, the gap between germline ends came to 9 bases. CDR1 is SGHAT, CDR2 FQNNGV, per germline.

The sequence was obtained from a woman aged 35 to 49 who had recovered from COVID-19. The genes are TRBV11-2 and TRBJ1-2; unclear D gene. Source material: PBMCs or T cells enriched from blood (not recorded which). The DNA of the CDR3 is TGTGCCAGCAGCTTAGACACCACAGCCTATGGCTACACCTTC. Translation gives CASSLDTTAYGYTF.